Ten or more counts support the clone carrying this T cell receptor (beta chain). The antigen is not known. These data come from a study of T cells in Graves' hyperthyroidism and ophthalmopathy. As for the study in general: Sampling of peripheral blood happened at initial diagnosis, prior to any treatment.

CDR3 length: 13 amino acids. The germline V gene encodes CDR1 MDHEN and CDR2 SYDVKM. V lost 7 bases, J lost 6 bases, and 7 bases stayed unmatched. There were TCR beta CDR3 regions amplified from RNA transcripts. The HTBI primer set served for first-round RT-PCR of the TCR CDR3. From the multiplex PCR reads, TCRdb called clonotypes with MiXCR, one entry per CDR3 protein. The sample holds hundreds of thousands of distinct CDR3 sequences; about 15% are singletons and the top ten take under 20%. Study results and caveats: Before onset, ophthalmopathy was predicted by the model a median around 6.5 months earlier. Peripheral blood also featured most of the thyroid clonotypes expanded above 0.001.

The clonotype originates from a woman between 18 and 30 years old with Graves' ophthalmopathy. V gene TRBV28 combines with J gene TRBJ2-3; 7 bases agree with TRBD1. Sequencing was done on a sample of blood. CDR3 amino acids: CASNLLQGDTQYF. DNA of the CDR3: TGTGCCAGCAACCTCCTACAGGGGGATACGCAGTATTTT.